This T cell receptor beta chain stems from a study of CD8+ T cells in alopecia areata. Study-level results: Patients showed less clear TCR sequence sharing than mice, possibly partly because of HLA diversity. Scalp sequencing captures resident alphabeta T cells of normal skin too.

In regard to this clone: Antigen specificity is unknown.

The investigators collected lesional scalp punch biopsies and peripheral blood from alopecia areata patients. The CDR3 totals 13 residues. Per the germline V gene, CDR1 is MNHEY and CDR2 is SMNVEV (reference sequence). V was clipped by 5 bases and J by 6 bases; unmatched bases: 2. RNA extraction and reverse transcription yielded cDNA as sequencing template. The data were produced by immunoSEQ multiplex PCR, yet TCRdb's version contains in-frame clones alone and is incomplete. The table has around 82,000 clones, 51% seen once; the top ten hold 5.5% to 6.5%. Material for sequencing was NKG2D-high CD8+ T cells sorted from blood. The sequence derives from a human donor with alopecia areata. The V call is TRBV27, the J call TRBJ1-2; TRBD1 agrees at 11 bases. The CDR3 protein is CASSGQGANGYTF. The CDR3 DNA sequence: TGTGCCAGCAGTGGACAGGGGGCTAATGGCTACACCTTC.